One and the same sample provided the 28 T cell receptor beta chains below, sequenced in a study of T cells in Graves' hyperthyroidism and ophthalmopathy. The investigators amplified TCR beta CDR3 regions from RNA transcripts. During a first-round RT-PCR of the TCR CDR3, the HTBI primer set was used. TCRdb used MiXCR to reprocess the multiplex PCR reads, holding one entry per CDR3 protein. The sample carries a few hundred thousand distinct CDR3 sequences, 15% to 19% recorded once. The sequenced material came from blood. These receptors were collected from a woman between 18 and 29 years old with Graves' hyperthyroidism that later progressed to Graves' ophthalmopathy.

The CDR3 protein is CASTSLGGTGQETQYF. Written as DNA, the CDR3 is TGTGCCAGCACCTCTCTTGGGGGAACAGGGCAAGAGACCCAGTACTTC. The chain joins TRBV25-1 to TRBJ2-5, with a weak D call TRBD1 (6 bases). CDR1 and CDR2 from the germline V gene are MGHDK and SYGVNS. V lost 7 bases and J lost 2, with 20 bases in between. This CDR3 has 16 residues.

The rearrangement links TRBV7-9 to TRBJ2-1; D is perhaps TRBD2 (6 bases). The V end lost 0 bases, the J end lost 0 bases, and 18 bases lay between the germline ends. The CDR3 runs to 19 residues. CDR1 is SEHNR and CDR2 is FQNEAQ in the germline V gene (reference sequence). The CDR3 sequence is CASSLAGPSAYYSYNEQFF. The CDR3 DNA follows: TGTGCCAGCAGCTTAGCAGGTCCTAGCGCATACTACTCCTACAATGAGCAGTTCTTC.

The chain combines TRBV6-1 with TRBJ2-3, with TRBD2 matching 11 bases. Losses at the gene ends were 5 bases for V and 4 bases for J; bases not matched to a gene: 5. The CDR3 covers 15 residues. CDR1 and CDR2 (germline): MNHNS, SASEGT. CDR3 DNA: TGTGCCAGCAGTCTGACTAGCGGGACGGCAGATACGCAGTATTTT. Amino acid sequence: CASSLTSGTADTQYF.

The chain recombines TRBV6-1 with TRBJ2-1, with 7 bases lining up with TRBD1. This CDR3 has 14 amino acids. Germline values: CDR1 MNHNS, CDR2 SASEGT. V shed 6 bases, J shed 7 bases, and the junction held 9 bases outside the gene matches. CDR3 protein: CASRNPGQWNEQFF. DNA of the CDR3: TGTGCCAGCAGAAATCCGGGACAGTGGAATGAGCAGTTCTTC.

The chain has TRBV2 and TRBJ2-1; 7 nucleotides line up with TRBD2. The length of the CDR3 is 15 residues. Looked up from germline, CDR1 is SNHLY and CDR2 is FYNNEI. After removal of 1 base from V and 4 bases from J, the junction contained 4 bases not matched to a gene. CDR3 residues: CASSEGGGYYNEQFF. DNA of the CDR3: TGTGCCAGCAGTGAAGGGGGGGGGTATTACAATGAGCAGTTCTTC.

This clonotype showed up many times. The CDR3 region is CASSRRTGGRTDTQYF. CDR3 in DNA: TGTGCCAGCTCACGCCGGACAGGGGGCCGGACAGATACGCAGTATTTT. The chain links TRBV18 to TRBJ2-3; the match to TRBD1 covers 11 bases. Germline loops: CDR1 KGHSH, CDR2 LQKENI. With V trimmed by 4 bases and J by 3 bases, 6 bases remained unmatched. The CDR3 covers 16 residues.

This clonotype was detected many times. V and J are TRBV3-1 and TRBJ1-1, with D maybe TRBD1 (6 bases). Between the trimmed V and J ends, which lost 0 bases and 2 bases, there was a span of 22 bases. From germline, CDR1 is LGHDT and CDR2 YNNKEL (reference sequence). The CDR3 has 19 residues. CDR3 protein: CASSQDRMMEGTRNTEAFF. DNA for the CDR3: TGTGCCAGCAGCCAAGATCGAATGATGGAGGGGACAAGAAACACTGAAGCTTTCTTT.

This clonotype appeared many times. This chain uses TRBV6-1 with TRBJ1-1, with D possibly matching TRBD1 (6 bases). Deletions cut 3 bases from V and 6 bases from J, with 17 bases between. There are 15 residues in the CDR3. The V gene's germline CDR1 is MNHNS and CDR2 SASEGT. In DNA, the CDR3 is TGTGCCAGCAGTGAGTTTCGACAGGCTTTCGCTGAAGCTTTCTTT. Amino acids: CASSEFRQAFAEAFF.

The table lists this clonotype with many counts. V is TRBV2 and J is TRBJ2-3; D perhaps matches TRBD2 (6 bases). V was pared by 6 bases and J by 2 bases, with 9 bases between. The CDR3 contains 13 residues. Germline V CDR1 and CDR2: SNHLY, FYNNEI. CDR3 DNA sequence: TGTGCCAGCAGGGGGACTGTCACAGATACGCAGTATTTT. This translates into CASRGTVTDTQYF.

This clonotype was detected only a few times. The chain links TRBV19 to TRBJ2-7, with 10 positions matching TRBD1. Germline values: CDR1 LNHDA, CDR2 SQIVND (reference sequence). This CDR3 is 16 amino acids long. V shed 5 bases and J 1 base; nucleotides not matched to a gene: 8. CDR3 residues: CASSATGTGVSYEQYF. Here the CDR3 DNA reads TGTGCCAGTAGTGCAACCGGGACAGGGGTATCCTACGAGCAGTACTTC.

The chain links TRBV5-1 to TRBJ2-7; tentatively, D is TRBD1 or TRBD2 (6 bases each). Per the germline V gene, CDR1 is SGHRS and CDR2 is YFSETQ. This CDR3 comprises 14 residues. Trimming stripped 2 bases from V and 4 bases from J, with 13 bases between. CDR3 DNA: TGCGCCAGCAGCTTACGGGGGCGAAGATACGAGCAGTACTTC. As protein: CASSLRGRRYEQYF.

This clonotype was detected many times. The chain recombines TRBV27 with TRBJ2-1, with TRBD1 matching 8 bases. This CDR3 has 12 residues. J lost 10 bases, V lost 6 bases, and 5 bases had no gene match. Germline V gives CDR1 MNHEY, CDR2 SMNVEV (reference sequence). The CDR3 nucleotides read TGTGCCAGCAGGGACAGGGCCGGGGAGCAGTTCTTC. It translates to CASRDRAGEQFF.

The chain recombines TRBV25-1 with TRBJ2-2, with 8 bases lining up with TRBD1. From germline, CDR1 is MGHDK and CDR2 SYGVNS. With V trimmed by 8 bases and J by 10 bases, 9 bases remained unmatched. The CDR3 extends over 13 amino acids. CDR3 sequence (DNA): TGTGCCAGCCGGGGGCAGGGGGCTGAGGAGCTGTTTTTT. Amino acid sequence: CASRGQGAEELFF.

This clonotype was seen ten or more times. J is TRBJ1-5 and V is TRBV30; a weak D match, TRBD1 (6 bases). This CDR3 contains 14 residues. CDR1 GTSNPN and CDR2 SVGIG come from the germline V gene (reference sequence). V was cut by 2 bases and J by 1 base, with 9 bases left in between. This CDR3 is CAWSLGQSNQPQHF. CDR3 sequence (DNA): TGTGCCTGGAGTCTCGGACAGAGCAATCAGCCCCAGCATTTT. Drawing the rest from reference TRBV30 and TRBJ1-5, the complete variable domain is SQTIHQWPATLVQPVGSPLSLECTVEGTSNPNLYWYRQAAGRGLQLLFYSVGIGQISSEVPQNLSASRPQDRQFILSSKKLLLSDSGFYLCAWSLGQSNQPQHFGDGTRLSIL.

V is TRBV15 and J is TRBJ1-4; 10 positions agree with TRBD1. Germline V gene lookup returns CDR1 LNHNV and CDR2 YYDKDF (reference sequence). CDR3 size: 16 residues. After removal of 5 bases from V and 1 base from J, the junction contained 4 bases not matched to a gene. For the CDR3, the DNA is TGTGCCACCAGCTGGGACAGGGGTGGAACTAATGAAAAACTGTTTTTT. Residues: CATSWDRGGTNEKLFF.

The rearrangement uses TRBV4-1 and TRBJ2-7; D tentatively reads TRBD1 or TRBD2 (5 bases each). The V end was cut by 3 bases, the J end by 2 bases, with 11 bases between. The germline V gene encodes CDR1 MGHRA and CDR2 YSYEKL. The CDR3 extends over 14 amino acids. CDR3 coding DNA: TGCGCCAGCAGCCAGAGGGACGTTGCCTACGAGCAGTACTTC. This translates into CASSQRDVAYEQYF.

Many counts were recorded for this clonotype. V gene TRBV20-1 combines with J gene TRBJ2-7; a weak D match, TRBD1 (6 bases). From germline, CDR1 is DFQATT and CDR2 SNEGSKA (reference sequence). The CDR3 length is 14 residues. The germline V and J ends were trimmed by 5 bases and 2 bases, with 16 bases remaining between them. The CDR3 reads CSAFDWTATYEQYF. CDR3 nucleotide sequence: TGCAGTGCTTTTGATTGGACAGCTACCTACGAGCAGTACTTC.

The chain couples TRBV28 to TRBJ2-1, with a possible D match to TRBD2 (6 bases). Germline-derived CDR1 and CDR2 are MDHEN and SYDVKM. V was trimmed by 3 bases and J by 5 bases, leaving 17 bases between them. This CDR3 is 16 amino acids long. The CDR3 is CASSLGVLGGNNEQFF. The CDR3 nucleotides read TGTGCCAGCAGTTTGGGGGTCCTTGGGGGGAACAATGAGCAGTTCTTC.

This clonotype was detected many times. The CDR3 bases are TGTGCCAGCAGTTTAAGACTAGCGGTGTCCTACGAGCAGTACTTC. It is translated as CASSLRLAVSYEQYF. The chain carries TRBV27 and TRBJ2-7; 9 positions match TRBD2. Trimming removed 2 bases from V and 1 base from J; junction bases left unmatched: 3. This CDR3 spans 15 amino acids. Germline CDR1 reads MNHEY; CDR2 reads SMNVEV (reference sequence).

This clonotype was found many times. The chain joins TRBV12-3 or TRBV12-4 to TRBJ2-3; 8 bases match TRBD2. CDR3 size: 15 residues. V lost 6 bases and J lost 3; bases outside the gene matches: 8. CDR3 loop: CASRSGSTRTDTQYF. In nucleotides, the CDR3 is TGTGCCAGCAGGAGCGGGAGTACGCGGACAGATACGCAGTATTTT.

The chain links TRBV19 to TRBJ2-5; 13 nucleotides agree with TRBD2. Germline values: CDR1 LNHDA, CDR2 SQIVND (reference sequence). Unmatched junction bases numbered 3, after V lost 1 base and J lost 4 bases. This CDR3 is 16 amino acids long. In DNA form, the CDR3 reads TGTGCCAGTAGTATAGGGACTAGCGGGAGCGCAGAGACCCAGTACTTC. Its translation: CASSIGTSGSAETQYF.

V gene TRBV3-1 combines with J gene TRBJ2-6; possibly TRBD1 for D (6 bases). V was cut by 8 bases and J by 3 bases, with 14 bases left in between. The CDR3 is 15 residues long. CDR1 and CDR2 (germline): LGHDT, YNNKEL (reference sequence). The CDR3 DNA sequence: TGTGCCAGCTCGCTCGAGACAGGTGGGGCCAACGTCCTGACTTTC. Protein sequence: CASSLETGGANVLTF.

This clonotype was observed a handful of times. The chain couples TRBV14 to TRBJ2-1; TRBD2 matches at 7 bases. From germline, CDR1 is SGHDN and CDR2 FVKESK. With 1 base clipped from V and 4 bases from J, the junction kept 13 bases outside the gene matches. There are 18 residues in the CDR3. The CDR3 protein is CASSQVILAAGEYNEQFF. CDR3 bases: TGTGCCAGCAGCCAAGTGATTCTGGCGGCGGGAGAGTACAATGAGCAGTTCTTC.

The sample holds a few counts of this clonotype. The chain uses TRBV24-1 and TRBJ2-3; TRBD2 matches 7 bases. Germline V gene lookup returns CDR1 KGHDR and CDR2 SFDVKD. With 4 bases clipped from V and 2 bases from J, the junction kept 5 bases outside the gene matches. This CDR3 is built from 15 residues. The chain's CDR3 is CATSEWGGDTDTQYF. The CDR3 DNA reads TGTGCCACCAGTGAATGGGGGGGGGACACAGATACGCAGTATTTT.

There are a few counts of this clonotype. CDR3 coding DNA: TGTGCCAGCAGTGAATGGGAATCTCAAGAGACCCAGTACTTC. Amino acid sequence: CASSEWESQETQYF. The V call is TRBV25-1, the J call TRBJ2-5, with no clear D. The V end was cut by 1 base, the J end by 2 bases, with 8 bases between. Germline CDR1 is MGHDK and CDR2 is SYGVNS. The CDR3 is made up of 14 amino acids.

The gene calls are TRBV7-9 and TRBJ2-1; D may correspond to TRBD1 or TRBD2 (5 bases each). Germline-derived CDR1 and CDR2 are SEHNR and FQNEAQ (reference sequence). The V gene lost 1 base and the J gene lost 0 bases, with 22 bases spanning the gap. The CDR3 extends over 20 amino acids. CDR3 DNA: TGTGCCAGCAGCTTAGTGCCGGGGTCGGAGGCTGGGGGCTCCTACAATGAGCAGTTCTTC. The encoded protein is CASSLVPGSEAGGSYNEQFF.

Remarks on this clonotype: Here the CDR3 omits its conserved ending phenylalanine or tryptophan, so a read error is the likely source. This chain links TRBV5-8 with TRBJ2-7, with D tentatively TRBD1 (5 bases). CDR3 length: 13 residues. Trimming shortened V by 2 bases and J by 5 bases, and 11 bases separated the two germline ends. Germline V gene sequence: CDR1 SGHTS, CDR2 YDEGEE. The CDR3 DNA is TGTGCCAGCAGCTTTTTCCAGGGCAACGAGCAGTACTCC. Protein: CASSFFQGNEQYS.

This clonotype was seen many times. The V gene is TRBV2, the J gene TRBJ2-7, with 9 bases matching TRBD2. The CDR3 is made up of 15 amino acids. J gave up 1 base and V 2 bases, and 3 bases lay outside the gene matches. Germline loops: CDR1 SNHLY, CDR2 FYNNEI. The CDR3 protein is CASSESGLASYEQYF. The CDR3, as DNA: TGTGCCAGCAGTGAAAGCGGACTAGCGTCCTACGAGCAGTACTTC. Drawing the rest from reference TRBV2 and TRBJ2-7, the complete variable domain is EPEVTQTPSHQVTQMGQEVILRCVPISNHLYFYWYRQILGQKVEFLVSFYNNEISEKSEIFDDQFSVERPDGSNFTLKIRSTKLEDSAMYFCASSESGLASYEQYFGPGTRLTVT.